Listed below are T cell receptor beta chains from one sample, sequenced in a study of blood T cells in healthy people across ages. Using its own MiXCR run on the 5' RACE reads, TCRdb lists one record per CDR3 protein. The sample consists of just under 900,000 distinct CDR3 sequences, roughly 26% of them appearing once. The sequencing sample was made of blood. The source of these receptors is a woman older than 75 in good health. The CDR3 runs from the conserved cysteine through the conserved F or W. The order of the fields is J gene, V gene, CDR3 protein.

TRBJ2-1 TRBV7-8 CASSLVGVGKGEQFF
TRBJ2-5 TRBV6-1 CASSEAKSGTETQYF
TRBJ2-5 TRBV27 CASSWAGLTSYELYF
TRBJ2-3 TRBV6-1 CAGSDERGGYTDTQYF
TRBJ1-2 TRBV28 CASSSRTYGYTF
TRBJ1-2 TRBV4-3 CASSQAPSRQGKEDGYTF
TRBJ1-2 TRBV7-9 CASSLVREAGYTF
TRBJ1-2 TRBV10-3 CAISEAGDRGRVDYGYTF
TRBJ1-4 TRBV7-9 CASSYAATNEKLFF
TRBJ1-6 TRBV5-5 CASSGTGNSPLHF